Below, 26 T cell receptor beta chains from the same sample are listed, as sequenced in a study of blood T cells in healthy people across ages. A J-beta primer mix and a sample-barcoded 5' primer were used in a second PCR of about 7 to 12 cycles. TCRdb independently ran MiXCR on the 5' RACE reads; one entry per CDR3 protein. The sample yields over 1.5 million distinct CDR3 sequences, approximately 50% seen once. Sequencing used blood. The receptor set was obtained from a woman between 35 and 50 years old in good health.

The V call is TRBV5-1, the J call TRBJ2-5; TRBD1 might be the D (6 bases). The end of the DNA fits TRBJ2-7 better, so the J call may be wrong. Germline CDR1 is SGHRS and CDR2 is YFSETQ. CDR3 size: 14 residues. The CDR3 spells CASSLRTDSYEQYF. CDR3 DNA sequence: TGCGCCAGCAGCTTACGGACAGACTCCTACGAGCAGTACTTC.

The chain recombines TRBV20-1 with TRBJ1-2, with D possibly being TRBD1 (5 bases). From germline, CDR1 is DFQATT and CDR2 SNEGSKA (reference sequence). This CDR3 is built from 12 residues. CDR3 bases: TGCAGGGCCACGGAGCAGGGAGATGGCTACACCTTC. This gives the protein CRATEQGDGYTF.

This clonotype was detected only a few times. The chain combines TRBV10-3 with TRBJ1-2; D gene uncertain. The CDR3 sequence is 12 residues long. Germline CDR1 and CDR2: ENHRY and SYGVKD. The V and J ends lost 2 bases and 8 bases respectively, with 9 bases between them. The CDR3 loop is CAISEGVWGYTF. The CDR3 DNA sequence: TGTGCCATCAGTGAGGGCGTTTGGGGCTACACCTTC.

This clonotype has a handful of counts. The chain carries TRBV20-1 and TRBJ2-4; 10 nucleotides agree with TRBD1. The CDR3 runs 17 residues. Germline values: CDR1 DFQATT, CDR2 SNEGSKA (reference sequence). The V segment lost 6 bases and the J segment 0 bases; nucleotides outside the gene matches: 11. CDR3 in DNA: TGCAGTGCCGATAGTGTGGGACAGGGGATAGCCAAAAACATTCAGTACTTC. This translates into CSADSVGQGIAKNIQYF.

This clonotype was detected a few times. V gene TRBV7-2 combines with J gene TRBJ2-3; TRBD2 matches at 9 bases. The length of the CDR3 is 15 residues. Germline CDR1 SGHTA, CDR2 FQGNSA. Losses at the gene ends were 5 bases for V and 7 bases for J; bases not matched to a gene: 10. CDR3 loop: CASSEDGTSTHTQYF. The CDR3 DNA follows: TGTGCCAGCAGCGAAGACGGGACTAGCACGCATACGCAGTATTTT.

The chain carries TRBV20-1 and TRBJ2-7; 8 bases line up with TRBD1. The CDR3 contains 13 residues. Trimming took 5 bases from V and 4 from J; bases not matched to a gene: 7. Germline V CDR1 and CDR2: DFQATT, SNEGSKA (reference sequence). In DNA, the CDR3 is TGCAGTGCTCTGGACAGGGTTGGATACGAGCAGTACTTC. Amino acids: CSALDRVGYEQYF.

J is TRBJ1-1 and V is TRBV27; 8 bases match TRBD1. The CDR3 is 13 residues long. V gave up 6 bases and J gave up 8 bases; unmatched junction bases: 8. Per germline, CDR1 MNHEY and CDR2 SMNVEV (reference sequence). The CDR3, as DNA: TGTGCCAGCAGCCGTCGACAGGGGTGGGAAGCTTTCTTT. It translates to CASSRRQGWEAFF.

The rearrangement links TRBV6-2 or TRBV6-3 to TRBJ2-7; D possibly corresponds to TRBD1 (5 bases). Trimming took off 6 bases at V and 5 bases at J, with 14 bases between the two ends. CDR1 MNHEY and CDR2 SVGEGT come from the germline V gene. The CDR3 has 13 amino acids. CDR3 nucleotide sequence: TGTGCCAGCAGCTCGGTAGGGGTCGACGAGCAGTACTTC. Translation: CASSSVGVDEQYF.

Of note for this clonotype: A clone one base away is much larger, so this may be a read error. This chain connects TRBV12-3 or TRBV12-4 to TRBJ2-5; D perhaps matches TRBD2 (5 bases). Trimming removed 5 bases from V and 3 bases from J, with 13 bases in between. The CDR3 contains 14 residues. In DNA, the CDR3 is TGTGCCAGCAGTGTCGGAGGAAGGGAAGAGACCCAGTACTTC. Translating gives CASSVGGREETQYF.

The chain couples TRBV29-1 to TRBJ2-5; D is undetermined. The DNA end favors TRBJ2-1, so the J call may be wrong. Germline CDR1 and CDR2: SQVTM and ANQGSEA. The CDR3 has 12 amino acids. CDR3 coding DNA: TGCAGCGTTGACATTTACCAAGAGACCCAGTTCTTC. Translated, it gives CSVDIYQETQFF.

This chain's CDR3 is CASSYGLAGGQKTSTDTQYF. CDR3 DNA sequence: TGTGCCAGCAGCTACGGACTAGCGGGGGGGCAAAAAACTAGCACAGATACGCAGTATTTT. The chain recombines TRBV7-2 with TRBJ2-3; 15 nucleotides align to TRBD2. The CDR3 covers 20 residues. The V gene's germline CDR1 is SGHTA and CDR2 FQGNSA. V was clipped by 4 bases and J by 0 bases; unmatched bases: 11. Complete variable domain (other parts from reference TRBV7-2 and TRBJ2-3): GAGVSQSPSNKVTEKGKDVELRCDPISGHTALYWYRQSLGQGLEFLIYFQGNSAPDKSGLPSDRFSAERTGGSVSTLTIQRTQQEDSAVYLCASSYGLAGGQKTSTDTQYFGPGTRLTVL.

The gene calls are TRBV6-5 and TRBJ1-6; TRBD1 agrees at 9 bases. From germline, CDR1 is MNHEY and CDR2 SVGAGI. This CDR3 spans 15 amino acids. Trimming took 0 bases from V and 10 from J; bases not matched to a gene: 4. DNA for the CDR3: TGTGCCAGCAGTTACTCGGACAGGGGAGGCTCACCCCTCCACTTT. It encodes CASSYSDRGGSPLHF.

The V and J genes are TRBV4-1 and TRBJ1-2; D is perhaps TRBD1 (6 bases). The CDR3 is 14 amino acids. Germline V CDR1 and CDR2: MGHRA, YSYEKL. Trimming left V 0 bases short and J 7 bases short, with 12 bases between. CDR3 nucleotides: TGCGCCAGCAGCCAAGATACAGGGTTTGTTGGCTACACCTTC. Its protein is CASSQDTGFVGYTF.

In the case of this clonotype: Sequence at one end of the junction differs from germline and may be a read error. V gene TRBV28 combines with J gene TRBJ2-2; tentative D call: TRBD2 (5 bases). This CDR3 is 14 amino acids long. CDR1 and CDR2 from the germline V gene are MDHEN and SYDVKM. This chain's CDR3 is CASSLLPVTGEMFF. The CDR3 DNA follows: TGTGCCAGCAGTTTACTTCCGGTGACCGGGGAGATGTTTTTT.

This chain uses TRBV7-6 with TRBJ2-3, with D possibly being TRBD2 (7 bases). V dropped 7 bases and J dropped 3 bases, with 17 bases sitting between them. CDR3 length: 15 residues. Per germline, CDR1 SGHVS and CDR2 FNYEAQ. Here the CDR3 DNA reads TGTGCCAGCACCTCCGGGGGGCGCCGGACAGATACGCAGTATTTT. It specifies CASTSGGRRTDTQYF.

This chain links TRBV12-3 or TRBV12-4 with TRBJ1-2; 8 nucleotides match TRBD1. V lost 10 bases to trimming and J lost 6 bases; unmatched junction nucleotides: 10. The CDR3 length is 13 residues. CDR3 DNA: TGTGCCACCCGCAGGACAGGGTGTGATGGCTACACCTTC. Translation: CATRRTGCDGYTF.

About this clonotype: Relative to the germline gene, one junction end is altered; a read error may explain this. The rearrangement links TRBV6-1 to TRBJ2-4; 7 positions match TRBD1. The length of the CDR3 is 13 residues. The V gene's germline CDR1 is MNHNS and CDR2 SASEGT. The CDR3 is CANSELDRVGQYF. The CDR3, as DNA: TGTGCCAACAGTGAATTAGACAGGGTAGGACAGTACTTC.

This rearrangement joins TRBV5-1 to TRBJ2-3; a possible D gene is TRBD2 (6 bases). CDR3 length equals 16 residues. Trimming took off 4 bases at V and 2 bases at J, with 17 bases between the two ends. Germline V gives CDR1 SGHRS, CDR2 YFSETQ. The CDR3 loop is CASSPPTWEDTDTQYF. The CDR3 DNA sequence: TGCGCCAGCAGCCCCCCCACGTGGGAGGACACAGATACGCAGTATTTT. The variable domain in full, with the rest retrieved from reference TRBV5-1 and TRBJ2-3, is KAGVTQTPRYLIKTRGQQVTLSCSPISGHRSVSWYQQTPGQGLQFLFEYFSETQRNKGNFPGRFSGRQFSNSRSEMNVSTLELGDSALYLCASSPPTWEDTDTQYFGPGTRLTVL.

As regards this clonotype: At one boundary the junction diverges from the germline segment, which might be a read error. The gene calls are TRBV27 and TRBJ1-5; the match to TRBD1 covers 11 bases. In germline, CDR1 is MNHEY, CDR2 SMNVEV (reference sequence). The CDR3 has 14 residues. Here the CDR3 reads CTSRGQGATQPQHF. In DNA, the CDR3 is TGTACCAGCAGAGGACAGGGGGCAACTCAGCCCCAGCATTTT.

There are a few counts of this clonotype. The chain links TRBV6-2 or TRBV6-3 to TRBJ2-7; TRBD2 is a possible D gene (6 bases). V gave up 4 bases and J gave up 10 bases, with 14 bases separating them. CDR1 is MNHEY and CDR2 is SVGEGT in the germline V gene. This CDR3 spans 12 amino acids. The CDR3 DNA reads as TGTGCCAGCAGTTTGGGTAGCGGCAATCAGTACTTC. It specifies CASSLGSGNQYF.

The CDR3 DNA reads as TGTGCCAGCAGAGCGGGAGGGGGTGACGAGCAGTACTTC. It codes for CASRAGGGDEQYF. The chain couples TRBV27 to TRBJ2-7; 10 nucleotides align to TRBD2. There are 13 residues in the CDR3. The ends lost 6 bases at V and 5 bases at J; junction bases unmatched: 4. CDR1 and CDR2 (germline): MNHEY, SMNVEV (reference sequence).

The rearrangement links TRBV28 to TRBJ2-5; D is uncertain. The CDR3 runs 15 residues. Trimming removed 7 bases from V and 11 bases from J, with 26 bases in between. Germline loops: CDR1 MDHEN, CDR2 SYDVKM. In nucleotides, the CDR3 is TGTGCCAGCACCCGAAGGTCCGTAGCCAAAAACACTCAGTACTTC. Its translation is CASTRRSVAKNTQYF.

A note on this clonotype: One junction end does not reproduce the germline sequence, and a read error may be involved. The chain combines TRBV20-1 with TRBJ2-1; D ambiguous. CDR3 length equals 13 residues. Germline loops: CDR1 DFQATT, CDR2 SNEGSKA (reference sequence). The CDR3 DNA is TGCAGGGCTAGAGGCTGGGCCTACAATGAGCAGTTCTTC. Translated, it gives CRARGWAYNEQFF.

CDR3 DNA sequence: TGTGCCAGCAGCTTTGGCGGGGCAGACACCGGGGAGCTGTTTTTT. This encodes CASSFGGADTGELFF. J is TRBJ2-2 and V is TRBV7-2; the D gene is possibly TRBD2 (6 bases). Trimming took 3 bases from V and 3 from J, leaving 11 bases between them. CDR3 length: 15 amino acids. Germline lookup yields CDR1 SGHTA and CDR2 FQGNSA.

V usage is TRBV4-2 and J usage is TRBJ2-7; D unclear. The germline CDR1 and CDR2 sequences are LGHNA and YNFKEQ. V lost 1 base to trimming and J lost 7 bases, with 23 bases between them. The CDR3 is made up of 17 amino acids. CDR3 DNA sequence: TGTGCCAGCAGCCAAGGGGTCGAGGAGCCAAGGAACAATGAGCAGTACTTC. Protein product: CASSQGVEEPRNNEQYF.

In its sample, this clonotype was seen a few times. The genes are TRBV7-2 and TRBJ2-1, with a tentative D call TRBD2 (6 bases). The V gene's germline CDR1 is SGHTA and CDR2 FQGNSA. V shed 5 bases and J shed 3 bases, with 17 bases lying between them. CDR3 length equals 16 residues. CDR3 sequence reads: CASSAGLATLYNEQFF. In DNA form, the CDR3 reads TGTGCCAGCAGCGCGGGGCTGGCAACACTCTACAATGAGCAGTTCTTC.